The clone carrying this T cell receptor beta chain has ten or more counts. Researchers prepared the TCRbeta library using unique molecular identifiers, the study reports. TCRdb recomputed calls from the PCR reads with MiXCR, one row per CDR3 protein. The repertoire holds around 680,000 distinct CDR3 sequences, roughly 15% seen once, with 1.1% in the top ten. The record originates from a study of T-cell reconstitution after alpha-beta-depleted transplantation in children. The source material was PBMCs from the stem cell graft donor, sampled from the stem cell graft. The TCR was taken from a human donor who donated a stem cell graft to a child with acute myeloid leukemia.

CDR3 DNA: TGTGCCAGCAGTTACAAGGGGGGTTGGGGGTATGGCTACACCTTC. Amino acids: CASSYKGGWGYGYTF. The rearrangement joins TRBV6-5 to TRBJ1-2; perhaps TRBD1 as D (6 bases). Germline-derived CDR1 and CDR2 are MNHEY and SVGAGI. The CDR3 length is 15 residues. Trimming took off 2 bases at V and 5 bases at J, with 15 bases between the two ends.